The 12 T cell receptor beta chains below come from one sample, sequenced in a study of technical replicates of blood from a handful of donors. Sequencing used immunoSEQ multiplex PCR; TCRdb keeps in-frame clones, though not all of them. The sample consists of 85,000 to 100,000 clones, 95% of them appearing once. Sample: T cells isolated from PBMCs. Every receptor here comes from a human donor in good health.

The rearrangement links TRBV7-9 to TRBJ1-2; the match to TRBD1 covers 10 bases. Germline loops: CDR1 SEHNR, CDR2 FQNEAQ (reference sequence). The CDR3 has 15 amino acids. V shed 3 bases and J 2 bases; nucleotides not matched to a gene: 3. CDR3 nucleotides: TGTGCCAGCAGCTTCGGGACAGGGGTAAACTATGGCTACACCTTC. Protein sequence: CASSFGTGVNYGYTF.

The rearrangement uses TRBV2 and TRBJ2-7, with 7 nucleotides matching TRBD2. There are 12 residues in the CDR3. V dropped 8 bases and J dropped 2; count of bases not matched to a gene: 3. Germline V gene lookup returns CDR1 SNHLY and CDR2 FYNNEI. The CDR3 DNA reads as TGTGCCAGCCTGGGGGGGGCCTACGAGCAGTACTTC. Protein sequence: CASLGGAYEQYF.

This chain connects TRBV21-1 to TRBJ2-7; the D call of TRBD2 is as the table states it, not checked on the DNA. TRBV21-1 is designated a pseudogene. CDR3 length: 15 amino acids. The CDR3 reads CASSKGEGRGRRQYF. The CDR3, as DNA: TGTGCCAGCAGCAAGGGGGAGGGGCGCGGAAGAAGGCAGTACTTC.

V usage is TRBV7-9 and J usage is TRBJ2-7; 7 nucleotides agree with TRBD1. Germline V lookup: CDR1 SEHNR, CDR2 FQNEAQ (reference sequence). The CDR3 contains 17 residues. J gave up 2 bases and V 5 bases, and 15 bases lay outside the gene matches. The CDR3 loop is CASSPAPTGTVPYEQYF. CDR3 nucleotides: TGTGCCAGCAGCCCGGCACCTACCGGGACAGTGCCCTACGAGCAGTACTTC.

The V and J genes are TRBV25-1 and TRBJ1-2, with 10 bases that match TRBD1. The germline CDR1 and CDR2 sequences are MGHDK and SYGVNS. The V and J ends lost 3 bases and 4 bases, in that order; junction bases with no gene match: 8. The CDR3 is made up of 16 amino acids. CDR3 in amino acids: CASSDPGTGDTYGYTF. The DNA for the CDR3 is TGTGCCAGCAGTGACCCCGGGACAGGGGACACCTATGGCTACACCTTC.

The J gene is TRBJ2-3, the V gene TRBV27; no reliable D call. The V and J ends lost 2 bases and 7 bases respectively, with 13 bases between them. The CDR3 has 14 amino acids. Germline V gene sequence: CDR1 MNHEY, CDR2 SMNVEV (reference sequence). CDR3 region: CASSLRFAPNTQYF. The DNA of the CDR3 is TGTGCCAGCAGTTTACGCTTCGCGCCGAATACGCAGTATTTT.

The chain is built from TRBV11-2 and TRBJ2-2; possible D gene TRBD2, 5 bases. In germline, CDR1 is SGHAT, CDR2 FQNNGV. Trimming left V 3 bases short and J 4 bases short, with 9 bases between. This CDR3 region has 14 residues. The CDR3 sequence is CASSFTGITGELFF. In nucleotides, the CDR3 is TGTGCCAGCAGCTTTACGGGGATCACCGGGGAGCTGTTTTTT. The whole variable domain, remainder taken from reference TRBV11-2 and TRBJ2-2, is EAGVAQSPRYKIIEKRQSVAFWCNPISGHATLYWYQQILGQGPKLLIQFQNNGVVDDSQLPKDRFSAERLKGVDSTLKIQPAKLEDSAVYLCASSFTGITGELFFGEGSRLTVL.

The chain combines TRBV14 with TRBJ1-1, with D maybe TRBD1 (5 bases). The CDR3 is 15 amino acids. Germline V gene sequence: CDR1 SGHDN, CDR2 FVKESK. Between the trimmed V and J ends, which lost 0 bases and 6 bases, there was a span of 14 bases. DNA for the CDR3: TGTGCCAGCAGCCAAGATCGGGGGTTAGGTCCTGAAGCTTTCTTT. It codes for CASSQDRGLGPEAFF.

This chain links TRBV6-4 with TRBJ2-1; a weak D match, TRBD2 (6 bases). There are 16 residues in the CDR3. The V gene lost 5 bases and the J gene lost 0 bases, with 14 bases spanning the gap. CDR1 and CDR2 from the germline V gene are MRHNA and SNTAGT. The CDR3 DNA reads TGTGCCAGCAGTCCTTTAGCGGCTAGCTCCTACAATGAGCAGTTCTTC. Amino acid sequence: CASSPLAASSYNEQFF.

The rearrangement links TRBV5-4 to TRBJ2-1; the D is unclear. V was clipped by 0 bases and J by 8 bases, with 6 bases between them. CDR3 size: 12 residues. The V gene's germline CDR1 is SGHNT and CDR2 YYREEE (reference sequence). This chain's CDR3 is CASSLAIHEQFF. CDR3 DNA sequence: TGTGCCAGCAGCTTGGCTATCCATGAGCAGTTCTTC.

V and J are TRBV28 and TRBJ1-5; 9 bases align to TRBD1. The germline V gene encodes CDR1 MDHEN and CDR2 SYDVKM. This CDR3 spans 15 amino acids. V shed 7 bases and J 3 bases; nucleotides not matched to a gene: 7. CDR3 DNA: TGTGCCAGCATGAGGGACAGGGTCTACAATCAGCCCCAGCATTTT. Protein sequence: CASMRDRVYNQPQHF.

The CDR3 loop is CASSFHGGASPTNEKLFF. The CDR3 DNA reads TGTGCCAGCAGCTTCCACGGCGGGGCCTCCCCGACTAATGAAAAACTGTTTTTT. The chain employs TRBV7-2 and TRBJ1-4, with D tentatively TRBD1 (5 bases). The V end was cut by 3 bases, the J end by 2 bases, with 19 bases between. The CDR3 has 18 amino acids. Germline loops: CDR1 SGHTA, CDR2 FQGNSA.